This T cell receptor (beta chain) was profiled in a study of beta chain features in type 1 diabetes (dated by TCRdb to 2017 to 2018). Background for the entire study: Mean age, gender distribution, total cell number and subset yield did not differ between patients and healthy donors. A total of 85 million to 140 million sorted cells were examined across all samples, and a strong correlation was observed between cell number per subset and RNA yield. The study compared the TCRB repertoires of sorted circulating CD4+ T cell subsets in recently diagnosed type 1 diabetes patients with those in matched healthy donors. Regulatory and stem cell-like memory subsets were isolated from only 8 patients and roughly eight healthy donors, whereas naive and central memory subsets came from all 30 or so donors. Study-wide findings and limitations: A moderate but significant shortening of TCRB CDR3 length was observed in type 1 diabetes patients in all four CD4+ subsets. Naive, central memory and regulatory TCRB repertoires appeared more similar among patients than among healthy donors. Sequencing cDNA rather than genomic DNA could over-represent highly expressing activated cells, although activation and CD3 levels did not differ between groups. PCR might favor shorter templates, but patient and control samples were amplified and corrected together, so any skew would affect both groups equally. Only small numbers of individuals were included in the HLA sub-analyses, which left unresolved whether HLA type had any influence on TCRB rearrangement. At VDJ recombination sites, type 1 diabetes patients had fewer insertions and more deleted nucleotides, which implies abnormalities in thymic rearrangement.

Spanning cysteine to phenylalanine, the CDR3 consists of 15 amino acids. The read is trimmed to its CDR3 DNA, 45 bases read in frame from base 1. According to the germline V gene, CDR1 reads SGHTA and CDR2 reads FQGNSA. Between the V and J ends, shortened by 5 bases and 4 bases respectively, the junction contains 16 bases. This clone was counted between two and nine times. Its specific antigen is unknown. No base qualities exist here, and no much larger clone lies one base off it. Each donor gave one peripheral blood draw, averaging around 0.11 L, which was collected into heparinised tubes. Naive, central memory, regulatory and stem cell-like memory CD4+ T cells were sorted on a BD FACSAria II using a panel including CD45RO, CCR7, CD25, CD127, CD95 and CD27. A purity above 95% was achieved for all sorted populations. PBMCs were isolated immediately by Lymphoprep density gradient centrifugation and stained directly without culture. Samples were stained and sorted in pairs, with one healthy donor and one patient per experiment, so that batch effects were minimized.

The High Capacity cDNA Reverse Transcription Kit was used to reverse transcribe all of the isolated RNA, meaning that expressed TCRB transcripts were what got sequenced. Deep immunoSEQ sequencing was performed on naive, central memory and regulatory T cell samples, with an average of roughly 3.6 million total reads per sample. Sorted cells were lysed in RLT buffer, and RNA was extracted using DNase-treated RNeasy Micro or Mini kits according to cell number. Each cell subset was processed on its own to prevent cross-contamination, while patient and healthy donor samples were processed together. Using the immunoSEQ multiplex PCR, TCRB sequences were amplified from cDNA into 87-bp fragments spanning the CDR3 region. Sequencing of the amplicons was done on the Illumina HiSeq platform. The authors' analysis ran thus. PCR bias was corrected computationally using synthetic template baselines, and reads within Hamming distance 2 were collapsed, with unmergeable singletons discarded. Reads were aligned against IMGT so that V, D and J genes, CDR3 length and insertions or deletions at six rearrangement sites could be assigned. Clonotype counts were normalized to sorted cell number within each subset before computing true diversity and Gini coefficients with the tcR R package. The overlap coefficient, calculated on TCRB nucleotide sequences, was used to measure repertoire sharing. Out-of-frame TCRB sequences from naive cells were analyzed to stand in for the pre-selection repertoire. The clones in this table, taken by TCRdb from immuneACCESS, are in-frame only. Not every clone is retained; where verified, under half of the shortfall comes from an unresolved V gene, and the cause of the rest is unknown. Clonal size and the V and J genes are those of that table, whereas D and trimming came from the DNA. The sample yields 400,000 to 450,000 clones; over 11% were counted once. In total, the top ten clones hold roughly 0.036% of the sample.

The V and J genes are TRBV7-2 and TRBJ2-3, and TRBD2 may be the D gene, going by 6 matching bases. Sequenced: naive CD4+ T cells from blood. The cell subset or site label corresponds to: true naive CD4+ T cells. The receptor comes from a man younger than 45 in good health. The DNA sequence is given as TGTGCCAGCAGCGTGGGACTGCCGGGGGCAGATACGCAGTATTTT. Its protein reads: CASSVGLPGADTQYF. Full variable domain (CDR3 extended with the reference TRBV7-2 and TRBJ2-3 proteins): GAGVSQSPSNKVTEKGKDVELRCDPISGHTALYWYRQSLGQGLEFLIYFQGNSAPDKSGLPSDRFSAERTGGSVSTLTIQRTQQEDSAVYLCASSVGLPGADTQYFGPGTRLTVL.